A single sample is the source of the 9 T cell receptor beta chains below, sequenced in a study of chronic HIV infection and antiretroviral therapy. Each CDR3 protein is one row after TCRdb ran MiXCR on the 5' RACE reads. The table has approximately 40,000 distinct CDR3 sequences, 8.2% seen once. The sequenced sample was peripheral blood. The source of these receptors is an adult who had HIV and had not received antiretroviral therapy, or was an uninfected healthy control (not recorded which).

As concerns this clonotype: This may stem from a read error, because a much larger clone lies one nucleotide away. V gene TRBV2 combines with J gene TRBJ1-1, with D possibly TRBD1 on 6 matching bases. The CDR3 has 11 residues. Germline-derived CDR1 and CDR2 are SNHLY and FYNNEI. In DNA form, the CDR3 reads TGTGACAGCAGGGGGAACACTGAAGCTTTCTTT. Translated: CDSRGNTEAFF.

This chain joins TRBV7-2 and TRBJ2-5, with TRBD1 identical over 7 bases. CDR1 is SGHTA, CDR2 FQGNSA, per germline. This CDR3 region has 14 residues. Germline trimming cut 5 bases from V and 4 bases from J; bases unmatched to any gene: 7. CDR3 in DNA: TGTGCCAGCAGCCATTCGAGGACAGGAGAGACCCAGTACTTC. Protein: CASSHSRTGETQYF.

The J gene is TRBJ2-3, the V gene TRBV11-2; TRBD2 aligns across 8 bases. The CDR3 totals 14 residues. V lost 5 bases to trimming and J lost 6 bases; unmatched junction nucleotides: 7. Per germline, CDR1 SGHAT and CDR2 FQNNGV. The CDR3 DNA is TGTGCCAGCAGCCAAGCGGGAGTGGGCGATACGCAGTATTTT. Translating it yields CASSQAGVGDTQYF.

The rearrangement joins TRBV27 to TRBJ2-3; 10 bases agree with TRBD2. The CDR3 has 16 residues. V shed 0 bases and J 3 bases; nucleotides not matched to a gene: 3. CDR1 is MNHEY and CDR2 is SMNVEV in the germline V gene (reference sequence). CDR3 sequence reads: CASSLSAGGRTDTQYF. DNA for the CDR3: TGTGCCAGCAGTTTATCAGCGGGAGGGCGTACAGATACGCAGTATTTT.

There are a few counts of this clonotype. The CDR3 loop reads CASSGPLGAATMNTEAFF. The CDR3 nucleotides read TGCGCCAGCAGCGGACCCTTAGGGGCGGCAACCATGAACACTGAAGCTTTCTTT. J is TRBJ1-1 and V is TRBV5-1; tentative D call: TRBD1 (5 bases). The CDR3 spans 18 residues. Trimming shortened V by 4 bases and J by 0 bases, and 22 bases separated the two germline ends. Germline CDR1 and CDR2: SGHRS and YFSETQ.

This clonotype was observed at least ten times. The J gene is TRBJ2-7, the V gene TRBV28; tentative D call: TRBD2 (5 bases). The V end was cut by 5 bases, the J end by 3 bases, with 11 bases between. The CDR3 extends over 13 amino acids. Germline V gene sequence: CDR1 MDHEN, CDR2 SYDVKM. CDR3 sequence: CASSPRGSYEQYF. In DNA form, the CDR3 reads TGTGCCAGCAGTCCGCGTGGGAGCTACGAGCAGTACTTC.

In regard to this clonotype: This may stem from a read error, because a much larger clone lies one nucleotide away. J is TRBJ1-1 and V is TRBV28, with 10 bases lining up with TRBD1. This CDR3 contains 17 residues. From germline, CDR1 is MDHEN and CDR2 SYDVKM. CDR3 in DNA: TGTGCCAGCAGCTCCTTTCCGGGACAGGGGAAGAACACTGAAACTTTCTTT. Translated: CASSSFPGQGKNTETFF. The complete variable domain, with remaining parts taken from reference TRBV28 and TRBJ1-1, reads DVKVTQSSRYLVKRTGEKVFLECVQDMDHENMFWYRQDPGLGLRLIYFSYDVKMKEKGDIPEGYSVSREKKERFSLILESASTNQTSMYLCASSSFPGQGKNTETFFGQGTRLTVV.

This clonotype was observed at least ten times. This sequence joins TRBV24-1 and TRBJ2-1, with 14 bases aligning to TRBD2. The CDR3 length is 16 residues. The V gene end was trimmed by 3 bases and the J gene end by 10 bases; junction bases not matched to a gene: 7. Germline-derived CDR1 and CDR2 are KGHDR and SFDVKD. CDR3 DNA: TGTGCCACCAGTGATCTGGGGGGACTAGCGGGAGAGGAGCAGTTCTTC. Its protein is CATSDLGGLAGEEQFF.

This clonotype has ten or more counts. The chain links TRBV20-1 to TRBJ2-5, with unresolved D. The ends were cut back, 2 bases at V and 7 bases at J, with 14 bases in the middle. The CDR3 has 13 amino acids. Germline loops: CDR1 DFQATT, CDR2 SNEGSKA (reference sequence). As DNA, the CDR3 is TGCAGTGCTAGACAGCCCAACTCTAGGACCCAGTACTTC. Amino acids: CSARQPNSRTQYF.